The present entry profiles one TCR beta chain with its context. As yet, its antigen is unknown. The data were obtained in a study of cytomegalovirus exposure and HLA in healthy donors. General observations from the study: One cluster of highly shared sequence variants probably arose as a sequencing artifact.

This PCR relied on a set of 60 Vbeta primers and 13 Jbeta primers. Generated by immunoSEQ multiplex PCR, the TCRdb table keeps only in-frame clones and is missing some. The repertoire holds more than 100,000 clones, with around three quarters as singletons. The CDR3 is made up of 14 amino acids. V lost 6 bases and J lost 0, with 10 bases in between. Germline CDR1 SNHLY, CDR2 FYNNEI. The chain uses TRBV2 and TRBJ2-3; tentative D call: TRBD2 (5 bases). The sequence came from a man in his fifties or sixties in good health and CMV-seropositive. Sequencing input: PBMCs. The CDR3 loop is CASRDRGSTDTQYF. CDR3 nucleotide sequence: TGTGCCAGCAGGGATCGAGGGAGCACAGATACGCAGTATTTT.